A single sample gave rise to the 20 T cell receptor beta chains below, sequenced in a study of patients and donors after allogeneic stem cell transplantation. MiXCR, run by TCRdb on the RT-PCR reads, gives a single entry per CDR3 protein. The table shows roughly 200,000 distinct CDR3 sequences, with 41% occurring only once. The sample was blood, either unsorted or a sorted T cell fraction (not recorded which). The receptors come from a human donor who was either an allogeneic HSCT recipient or a stem cell or donor lymphocyte infusion donor (not recorded which). It is not recorded whose cells these are; they may come from a transplant donor.

This clonotype was seen only a few times. The CDR3: CASSPARAANEKLFF. The CDR3 DNA sequence: TGTGCCAGCTCACCAGCCAGGGCGGCTAATGAAAAACTGTTTTTT. This chain connects TRBV18 to TRBJ1-4, with D possibly being TRBD1 (5 bases). Germline V gene lookup returns CDR1 KGHSH and CDR2 LQKENI. This CDR3 is built from 15 residues. Between the trimmed V and J ends, which lost 2 bases and 3 bases, there was a span of 10 bases. The full variable domain, rest sourced from reference TRBV18 and TRBJ1-4, is NAGVMQNPRHLVRRRGQEARLRCSPMKGHSHVYWYRQLPEEGLKFMVYLQKENIIDESGMPKERFSAEFPKEGPSILRIQQVVRGDSAAYFCASSPARAANEKLFFGSGTQLSVL.

The CDR3 reads CASSLDPVASSTGELFF. In DNA, the CDR3 is TGTGCCAGCAGCTTGGATCCAGTGGCTAGTTCTACCGGGGAGCTGTTTTTT. The chain has TRBV5-6 and TRBJ2-2; D unresolved. This CDR3 contains 17 residues. Germline lookup yields CDR1 SGHDT and CDR2 YYEEEE. Deletions cut 0 bases from V and 5 bases from J, with 17 bases between.

The chain links TRBV7-3 to TRBJ1-1, with TRBD1 identical over 7 bases. The CDR3 loop spans 14 amino acids. CDR1 is SGHTA and CDR2 is FQGTGA in the germline V gene. J was trimmed by 7 bases and V by 4 bases; bases with no gene match: 9. The chain's CDR3 is CASSSQGNVGEAFF. CDR3 bases: TGTGCCAGCAGCTCACAGGGGAATGTAGGTGAAGCTTTCTTT.

This clonotype was found once. V is TRBV5-5 and J is TRBJ1-5, with D unresolved. CDR3 length: 14 amino acids. With 0 bases removed from V and 8 bases from J, the gap between germline ends came to 12 bases. Looked up from germline, CDR1 is SGHKS and CDR2 is YYEKEE (reference sequence). The CDR3 spells CASSLALRGKPQHF. The DNA for the CDR3 is TGTGCCAGCAGCTTGGCTTTACGGGGAAAGCCCCAGCATTTT.

This clonotype was counted at least ten times. The chain has TRBV12-3 or TRBV12-4 and TRBJ1-1, with D unclear. The CDR3 length is 12 residues. V lost 1 base and J 6 bases, leaving 6 bases between the germline ends. In DNA form, the CDR3 reads TGTGCCAGCAGTTTAGGGGGTCCTGAAGCTTTCTTT. Encoded protein: CASSLGGPEAFF.

This clonotype was seen repeatedly, ten times or more. The chain is built from TRBV5-1 and TRBJ1-1; weak D call: TRBD1 (6 bases). The CDR3 covers 13 residues. Trimming left V 4 bases short and J 2 bases short, with 9 bases between. CDR1 and CDR2 from the germline V gene are SGHRS and YFSETQ. CDR3 residues: CASSRQANTEAFF. The CDR3 bases are TGCGCCAGCAGCCGACAGGCTAACACTGAAGCTTTCTTT.

The genes are TRBV3-1 and TRBJ2-1, with TRBD2 identical over 9 bases. This CDR3 is 14 amino acids long. The ends lost 6 bases at V and 8 bases at J; junction bases unmatched: 8. Germline V CDR1 and CDR2: LGHDT, YNNKEL (reference sequence). The CDR3 DNA follows: TGTGCCAGCAGTGGAAGCGGGAGGTATCATGAGCAGTTCTTC. Its translation: CASSGSGRYHEQFF.

This clonotype was counted a few times. The chain is built from TRBV29-1 and TRBJ2-7; 11 positions agree with TRBD2. Germline CDR1 SQVTM, CDR2 ANQGSEA. This CDR3 has 15 amino acids. The ends lost 6 bases at V and 4 bases at J; junction bases unmatched: 11. CDR3 DNA: TGCAGCGTCCCCGTAACTAGCGGGAGAGGATACGAGCAGTACTTC. It specifies CSVPVTSGRGYEQYF.

The chain is built from TRBV7-9 and TRBJ1-4, with 9 bases lining up with TRBD1. CDR3 length equals 14 residues. Germline CDR1 reads SEHNR; CDR2 reads FQNEAQ (reference sequence). J was trimmed by 8 bases and V by 4 bases; bases with no gene match: 5. The CDR3 bases are TGTGCCAGCAGCTGGGGACAGGGAGGCGAAAAACTGTTTTTT. It encodes CASSWGQGGEKLFF.

The J gene is TRBJ2-4, the V gene TRBV19; no clear D. This CDR3 has 13 amino acids. Trimming left V 3 bases short and J 6 bases short, with 9 bases between. Germline lookup yields CDR1 LNHDA and CDR2 SQIVND (reference sequence). The CDR3 DNA is TGTGCCAGTAGTATCGACCCCGTAAACATTCAGTACTTC. Its translation is CASSIDPVNIQYF. The full variable domain, its missing parts supplied by reference TRBV19 and TRBJ2-4, is DGGITQSPKYLFRKEGQNVTLSCEQNLNHDAMYWYRQDPGQGLRLIYYSQIVNDFQKGDIAEGYSVSREKKESFPLTVTSAQKNPTAFYLCASSIDPVNIQYFGAGTRLSVL.

This chain uses TRBV12-3 or TRBV12-4 with TRBJ1-1; TRBD1 agrees at 8 bases. J gave up 5 bases and V 6 bases, and 5 bases lay outside the gene matches. The CDR3 totals 13 residues. The CDR3 DNA reads as TGTGCCAGCAGCCTGACAGGGGTGACTGAAGCTTTCTTT. Translated: CASSLTGVTEAFF.

The V and J genes are TRBV7-3 and TRBJ1-1, with unresolved D. CDR1 SGHTA and CDR2 FQGTGA come from the germline V gene. The CDR3 sequence is 13 residues long. Trimming removed 2 bases at V and 1 base at J, with 5 bases between. The CDR3 protein is CASSLRWNTEAFF. CDR3 coding DNA: TGTGCCAGCAGCTTACGCTGGAACACTGAAGCTTTCTTT.

The V gene is TRBV4-2, the J gene TRBJ2-3, with 8 bases matching TRBD2. Trimming took 0 bases from V and 4 from J; bases not matched to a gene: 18. The length of the CDR3 is 20 residues. Germline CDR1 is LGHNA and CDR2 is YNFKEQ. DNA of the CDR3: TGTGCCAGCAGCCAAGATTCGACGGGAGGGCCCCCCTGGGTATCAGATACGCAGTATTTT. Encoded protein: CASSQDSTGGPPWVSDTQYF.

The V and J genes are TRBV28 and TRBJ2-1; TRBD2 aligns across 11 bases. This CDR3 is 16 amino acids long. Per germline, CDR1 MDHEN and CDR2 SYDVKM. Germline trimming cut 6 bases from V and 8 bases from J; bases unmatched to any gene: 12. CDR3 amino acids: CASSPLLAGDKDEQFF. The CDR3 DNA follows: TGTGCCAGCAGCCCCTTACTAGCGGGAGATAAGGATGAGCAGTTCTTC.

V gene TRBV29-1 combines with J gene TRBJ1-1, with D perhaps matching TRBD1 (6 bases). The germline V gene has CDR1 SQVTM and CDR2 ANQGSEA. V lost 1 base and J lost 0, with 15 bases in between. The CDR3 loop spans 16 amino acids. The CDR3 loop is CSVEGPLRTVNTEAFF. DNA of the CDR3: TGCAGCGTTGAAGGTCCACTCCGGACAGTGAACACTGAAGCTTTCTTT.

This clonotype appeared many times. The chain links TRBV12-3 or TRBV12-4 to TRBJ1-5; 7 bases are shared with TRBD1. This CDR3 contains 15 residues. The V gene end was trimmed by 6 bases and the J gene end by 2 bases; junction bases not matched to a gene: 7. The CDR3 loop reads CASSSQGVGNQPQHF. The CDR3 DNA reads TGTGCCAGCAGCTCCCAGGGGGTGGGCAATCAGCCCCAGCATTTT.

The chain is built from TRBV28 and TRBJ1-6, with D unresolved. CDR1 is MDHEN, CDR2 SYDVKM, per germline. Trimming pared 6 bases from V and 8 bases from J, leaving 14 bases between. This CDR3 comprises 14 residues. This CDR3 reads CASSPRGQDSPLHF. In DNA, the CDR3 is TGTGCCAGCAGCCCGCGAGGGCAAGATTCACCCCTCCACTTT.

The chain links TRBV20-1 to TRBJ2-7; TRBD2 matches at 14 bases. V shed 2 bases and J 4 bases; nucleotides not matched to a gene: 7. The CDR3 covers 16 residues. Germline V gives CDR1 DFQATT, CDR2 SNEGSKA (reference sequence). DNA of the CDR3: TGCAGTGCTAGACCGGGACTAGCGGGAGTTTGGTACGAGCAGTACTTC. Translated, it gives CSARPGLAGVWYEQYF.

This clonotype was observed a few times. The chain has TRBV29-1 and TRBJ2-1; 8 bases agree with TRBD1. The CDR3 contains 12 residues. Germline V gives CDR1 SQVTM, CDR2 ANQGSEA. The J segment lost 9 bases and the V segment lost 8 bases, leaving 9 bases of the junction unmatched. The CDR3 loop reads CSNGQGGGEQFF. Written as DNA, the CDR3 is TGCAGCAACGGACAGGGTGGTGGTGAGCAGTTCTTC.

This clonotype was found a few times. The chain has TRBV5-6 and TRBJ2-1, with TRBD2 matching 11 bases. CDR3 length equals 18 residues. V dropped 2 bases and J dropped 0; count of bases not matched to a gene: 7. The germline CDR1 and CDR2 sequences are SGHDT and YYEEEE. CDR3 coding DNA: TGTGCCAGCAGCTTCGGACTAGCGGGTCTGAGCTCCTACAATGAGCAGTTCTTC. The encoded protein is CASSFGLAGLSSYNEQFF. Based on the CDR3 plus reference TRBV5-6 and TRBJ2-1, the full variable domain is DAGVTQSPTHLIKTRGQQVTLRCSPKSGHDTVSWYQQALGQGPQFIFQYYEEEERQRGNFPDRFSGHQFPNYSSELNVNALLLGDSALYLCASSFGLAGLSSYNEQFFGPGTRLTVL.